One sample yielded the 2 T cell receptor beta chains listed below, sequenced in a study of blood T cells in healthy people across ages. Together with a sample-barcoded 5' primer, a J-beta primer mix was included in a second PCR lasting about 6 to 11 cycles. One entry per CDR3 protein results from TCRdb running MiXCR on the 5' RACE reads. The sample lists 730,000 or so distinct CDR3 sequences, approximately 39% occurring once. The sequencing sample was made of blood. These receptors were obtained from a woman aged 55-69 years in good health.

This clonotype has only a few counts. The chain carries TRBV20-1 and TRBJ2-3; 7 bases are a match to TRBD2. The germline CDR1 and CDR2 sequences are DFQATT and SNEGSKA (reference sequence). With 7 bases clipped from V and 2 bases from J, the junction kept 6 bases outside the gene matches. This CDR3 region has 13 residues. CDR3 sequence reads: CSDPRGTTDTQYF. As DNA, the CDR3 is TGCAGTGACCCGCGGGGGACCACAGATACGCAGTATTTT.

The V call is TRBV28, the J call TRBJ2-2; either TRBD1 or TRBD2 may supply D (5 bases each). V was clipped by 4 bases and J by 11 bases, with 11 bases between them. Germline loops: CDR1 MDHEN, CDR2 SYDVKM. The CDR3 is made up of 12 amino acids. CDR3 nucleotides: TGTGCCAGCAGTTCGGGGCAGAGCGAGCTGTTTTTT. Translating it yields CASSSGQSELFF.